This T cell receptor (beta chain) appears in the sequencing data of a study of T cells after yellow fever vaccination. TCRdb reanalysed the 5' RACE reads using MiXCR and keeps one entry per CDR3 protein. The sample carries a few hundred thousand distinct CDR3 sequences, roughly 13% recorded once. After removal of 6 bases from V and 0 bases from J, the junction contained 6 bases not matched to a gene. The CDR3 spans 14 residues. Per the germline V gene, CDR1 is DFQATT and CDR2 is SNEGSKA (reference sequence). This clonotype was seen more than once but under ten times. The chain links TRBV20-1 to TRBJ2-3; 7 bases are shared with TRBD1. The sample consisted of CD4+ T cells sorted from PBMCs, taken 45 days after the yellow fever booster vaccination. This clonotype originated in a man younger than 45 who received the YFV17D yellow fever vaccine. CDR3 in DNA: TGCAGTGCCCTGGGGACAGCTAGCACAGATACGCAGTATTTT. Its translation: CSALGTASTDTQYF.